This TCR beta chain was captured by sequencing in a study of blood T cell repertoires in COVID-19. Study-wide background: Specimens from acute and convalescent COVID-19 originated in the United States, Italy and Spain. PBMCs, B-cell-depleted T cells, or T cells were the source of the cDNA or gDNA that made up the material.

Individuals aged roughly 18 to 90 years were recruited from approximately 22 US areas. The repertoire was sequenced with immunoSEQ multiplex PCR; TCRdb's copy has only in-frame clones and lacks some. The sample carries 280,000 or so clones, approximately 85% recorded once. The germline gives CDR1 SEHNR, CDR2 FQNEAQ (reference sequence). The ends were cut back, 5 bases at V and 0 bases at J, with 13 bases in the middle. The CDR3 contains 15 residues. Sequencing was performed on PBMCs or T cells enriched from blood (not recorded which). The rearrangement uses TRBV7-9 and TRBJ1-1; tentative D call: TRBD1 (5 bases). The sequence derives from a young man who had recovered from COVID-19. CDR3 residues: CASSPKTVVNTEAFF. The CDR3 nucleotides are TGTGCCAGCAGCCCTAAGACAGTAGTGAACACTGAAGCTTTCTTT.